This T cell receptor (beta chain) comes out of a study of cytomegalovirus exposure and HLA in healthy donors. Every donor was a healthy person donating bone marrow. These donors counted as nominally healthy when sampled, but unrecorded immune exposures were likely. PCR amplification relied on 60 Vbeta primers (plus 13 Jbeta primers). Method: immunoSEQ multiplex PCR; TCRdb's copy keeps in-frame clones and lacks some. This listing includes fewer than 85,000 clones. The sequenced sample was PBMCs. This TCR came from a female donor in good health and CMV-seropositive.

In DNA form, the CDR3 reads TGTGCCAGCAGCGCACTAGAGGTCGGAAGGGAGCTGTTTTTT. Encoded protein: CASSALEVGRELFF. The gene calls are TRBV9 and TRBJ2-2; maybe TRBD2 (5 bases). CDR3 size: 14 residues. Trimming removed 3 bases at V and 9 bases at J, with 15 bases between. In germline, CDR1 is SGDLS, CDR2 YYNGEE.